The rows below give T cell receptor beta chains drawn from one sample of a study of blood T cell repertoires in COVID-19. Using immunoSEQ multiplex PCR, the repertoire was profiled, and TCRdb retains in-frame clones only, with some absent. In the table there are over 400,000 clones, about nine tenths of which are singletons. The sequenced sample consisted of peripheral blood. These receptors originate from a woman in her 30s with active or convalescent COVID-19. The CDR3 runs from the conserved cysteine through the conserved F or W. The D gene is left open where the match is weak. Not every row has a clone size; where given, it reads once, few, many or a size class.

j_call clone_size d_call cdr3_length v_call cdr3_nt cdr3_aa
TRBJ1-2 . . 16 TRBV13 TGTGCCAGCAGCTTCCTCCAGGGTAGAGAGGACTATGGCTACACCTTC CASSFLQGREDYGYTF
TRBJ2-1 . TRBD2 15 TRBV18 TGTGCCAGCTCAACTCCGGGACTAGCGGACGATGAGCAGTTCTTC CASSTPGLADDEQFF
TRBJ1-4 . . 11 TRBV20-1 TGCAGTGGCCAGGAGGGTGAAAAACTGTTTTTT CSGQEGEKLFF
TRBJ2-2 . TRBD1 17 TRBV9 TGTGCCAGCAGCTCACGAGGGGGACAGGGGTCGGCCGGGGAGCTGTTTTTT CASSSRGGQGSAGELFF
TRBJ2-2 . . 13 TRBV6-4 TGTGCCAGCAGTGAGGGGCATGGCGGGGAGCTGTTTTTT CASSEGHGGELFF
TRBJ2-3 . TRBD2 16 TRBV18 TGTGCCAGCTCACCATGGGCTAGCGGGAGTTCAGATACGCAGTATTTT CASSPWASGSSDTQYF
TRBJ1-1 . . 16 TRBV19 TGTGCCAGTAGTAAGGTTTTCCCTAGTTGGATTACTGAAGCTTTCTTT CASSKVFPSWITEAFF
TRBJ1-3 . TRBD1 16 TRBV7-6 TGTGCCAGCAGCTTTGCGACAGGGGAGGAAGGAAACACCATATATTTT CASSFATGEEGNTIYF
TRBJ2-3 . TRBD2 15 TRBV15 TGTGCCACCAGCAGATCAGGGTCTAGCGGGGTTACGCAGTATTTT CATSRSGSSGVTQYF
TRBJ1-3 . . 15 TRBV19 TGTGCCAGTAGTATCGCCTCAGGGCCGGGAAACACCATATATTTT CASSIASGPGNTIYF
TRBJ1-4 . TRBD1 14 TRBV28 TGTGCCAGCAGACGCGGACAGGGGGGGGAAAAACTGTTTTTT CASRRGQGGEKLFF
TRBJ2-7 once TRBD2 15 TRBV6-2/TRBV6-3 TGTGCCAGCAGTTATACCGGACTAGCGGACTACGAGCAGTACTTC CASSYTGLADYEQYF
TRBJ2-3 . . 15 TRBV7-4 TGTGCCAGCAGCTCCCGGGACTTCCGCACAGATACGCAGTATTTT CASSSRDFRTDTQYF
TRBJ2-7 . TRBD1 15 TRBV10-3 TGTGCCATCAGTGAAGCCGGGACAGGGTCCTACGAGCAGTACTTC CAISEAGTGSYEQYF
TRBJ2-3 . . 16 TRBV4-1 TGCGCCAGCAGCCGGGAACAGGGTATTGCCACAGATACGCAGTATTTT CASSREQGIATDTQYF
TRBJ1-3 . . 16 TRBV15 TGTGCCACCAGCGAAACGGACTGGAGCTCTGGAAACACCATATATTTT CATSETDWSSGNTIYF
TRBJ2-4 . TRBD1 15 TRBV6-6 TGTGCCAGCAGCCAGGGACAGACCGCCAAAAACATTCAGTACTTC CASSQGQTAKNIQYF
TRBJ2-1 few . 12 TRBV29-1 TGCAGCGGGAGCGACTACTACAATGAGCAGTTCTTC CSGSDYYNEQFF
TRBJ1-6 few . 13 TRBV6-5 TGTGCCAGCAGTTCAAACAGAAATTCACCCCTCCACTTT CASSSNRNSPLHF
TRBJ1-1 . . 14 TRBV10-2 TGCGCCAGCAGGGATACAGGCATGAACACTGAAGCTTTCTTT CASRDTGMNTEAFF
TRBJ2-2 . TRBD2 19 TRBV5-1 TGCGCCAGCAGCTCCTCTTTACTAGCGGGGGGAGCGAACACCGGGGAGCTGTTTTTT CASSSSLLAGGANTGELFF
TRBJ1-2 . TRBD1 15 TRBV5-8 TGTGCCAGCAGCATTTCCGGGACAGCTAACTATGGCTACACCTTC CASSISGTANYGYTF
TRBJ2-7 . TRBD2 15 TRBV6-5 TGTGCCAGCGCTCTTAGCGGGAGCCCCTCCTACGAGCAGTACTTC CASALSGSPSYEQYF
TRBJ1-3 . TRBD1 14 TRBV6-5 TGTGCCAGCTACCGGGACAGTCTTTCAAACACCATATATTTT CASYRDSLSNTIYF
TRBJ2-6 . . 17 TRBV5-8 TGTGCCAGCAGCTTGGGACAGTCCAGCTCTGGGGCCAACGTCCTGACTTTC CASSLGQSSSGANVLTF
TRBJ2-7 once TRBD2 21 TRBV12-5 TGTGCTAGTGGTTTGTTTAGGACCGCCGGGACTAGCCGAGTTAGCTCCTACGAGCAGTACTTC CASGLFRTAGTSRVSSYEQYF
TRBJ1-2 . TRBD1 14 TRBV5-1 TGCGCCAGCAGCTTGGGGGGACAGTTCTATGGCTACACCTTC CASSLGGQFYGYTF
TRBJ1-1 . . 15 TRBV7-8 TGTGCCAGCAGCTTCGGGGAGACAGGAAACACTGAAGCTTTCTTT CASSFGETGNTEAFF
TRBJ1-1 . TRBD1 18 TRBV4-2 TGTGCCAGCAGCCAAGTGTTGGGGAACAGGGGGCAAAACACTGAAGCTTTCTTT CASSQVLGNRGQNTEAFF
TRBJ2-4 . TRBD2 18 TRBV3-1/TRBV3-2 TGTGCCAGCAGCCAAGATCTCCCAGCGGGAGTGGCCAAAAACATTCAGTACTTC CASSQDLPAGVAKNIQYF
TRBJ2-7 . TRBD1 14 TRBV5-1 TGCGCCAGCAGCTTGGAGGGGGCCTCCTACGAGCAGTACTTC CASSLEGASYEQYF
TRBJ1-6 . . 14 TRBV14 TGTGCCAGCAGCCAAGAGACGAGGAATTCACCCCTCCACTTT CASSQETRNSPLHF
TRBJ2-1 . TRBD1 16 TRBV19 TGTGCCAGTAGTATTTTTGGAGGACAGGGGTCCGGTGAGCAGTTCTTC CASSIFGGQGSGEQFF
TRBJ1-5 . TRBD1 18 TRBV18 TGTGCCAGCTCACCGTGGGCCCCAGGGGGCTATGGGAATCAGCCCCAGCATTTT CASSPWAPGGYGNQPQHF
TRBJ1-5 . . 15 TRBV4-1 TGCGCCAGCAGCCTAGATTCTTTCCGGAATCAGCCCCAGCATTTT CASSLDSFRNQPQHF
TRBJ2-1 . TRBD2 16 TRBV7-9 TGTGCCAGCAGCTTGGGGCTAGCGGACTCCTACAATGAGCAGTTCTTC CASSLGLADSYNEQFF
TRBJ1-5 . TRBD1 13 TRBV6-6 TGTGCCAGCACCCCCACAGGGGTTCAGCCCCAGCATTTT CASTPTGVQPQHF
TRBJ1-5 few TRBD1 17 TRBV7-9 TGTGCCAGCAGCTCCATCGGGACAGGGGGCCTCAATCAGCCCCAGCATTTT CASSSIGTGGLNQPQHF
TRBJ2-2 . TRBD2 18 TRBV19 TGTGCCACCACGCCGGGACTAGCGGGAGGGGAGGACACCGGGGAGCTGTTTTTT CATTPGLAGGEDTGELFF
TRBJ1-2 . . 16 TRBV7-8 TGTGCCAGCAGCGTTCACGAAGGGGGAGTCGTCCATGGCTACACCTTC CASSVHEGGVVHGYTF
TRBJ2-7 . . 15 TRBV20-1 TGCAGTGCTAGTGCGGTCGTAGGGGGAACCTACGAGCAGTACTTC CSASAVVGGTYEQYF
TRBJ2-1 . . 11 TRBV5-4 TGTGCCAGCAGTACAGACAATGAGCAGTTCTTC CASSTDNEQFF
TRBJ1-1 . . 15 TRBV5-1 TGCGCCAGCAGCTTGGACGGGACACTTATCGAGAAAGCTTTCTTT CASSLDGTLIEKAFF
TRBJ2-5 . TRBD2 15 TRBV18 TGTGCCAGCTCACCGTGGCAGCGGGGCGGAGAGACCCAGTACTTC CASSPWQRGGETQYF
TRBJ2-7 once . 14 TRBV19 TGTGCCAGTAGTATTCGGGGATCGGATTACGAGCAGTACTTC CASSIRGSDYEQYF
TRBJ2-3 once . 12 TRBV12-3/TRBV12-4 TGTGCCAGCAGTTTAGGACAGGATACGCAGTATTTT CASSLGQDTQYF
TRBJ2-7 . . 11 TRBV14 TGTGCCAGCAGCTCCTTCTACGAGCAGTACTTC CASSSFYEQYF
TRBJ1-3 . . 15 TRBV12-5 TGTGCTAGTGGCAGAGGGGGAGACTCTGGAAACACCATATATTTT CASGRGGDSGNTIYF
TRBJ1-5 . TRBD1 14 TRBV2 TGTGCCAGCAGTGAAGGGACAGGCCATCAGCCCCAGCATTTT CASSEGTGHQPQHF
TRBJ1-2 . TRBD1 13 TRBV6-5 TGTGCCAGCAGTTCCCGGGACAGCTATGGCTACACCTTC CASSSRDSYGYTF
TRBJ2-7 . TRBD2 14 TRBV11-2 TGTGCCAGCAGCTTACTAGCGGGCGGATACGAGCAGTACTTC CASSLLAGGYEQYF
TRBJ2-7 . TRBD2 15 TRBV27 TGTGCCAGCAGTTTTGCGGCAGCGGGAGGCTACGAGCAGTACTTC CASSFAAAGGYEQYF
TRBJ1-6 few TRBD1 15 TRBV19 TGTGCCAGTAGTTCAGCGACAGGGGTAAGTTCACCCCTCCACTTT CASSSATGVSSPLHF
TRBJ1-3 . TRBD1 17 TRBV5-6 TGTGCCAGCAGCTTTCCACAGGGGAAAATCTCTGGAAACACCATATATTTT CASSFPQGKISGNTIYF
TRBJ1-4 . TRBD1 15 TRBV19 TGTGCCAGTAGTCCAGGGGGCGTTTCTAATGAAAAACTGTTTTTT CASSPGGVSNEKLFF